The subject of this entry is one TCR beta chain. Its antigen is undetermined. For sorted subsets, 150 to 200 ng DNA per replicate equaled 30,000 or so T cell genomes. Generated by immunoSEQ multiplex PCR, the TCRdb table keeps only in-frame clones and is missing some. Of over a million clones listed, 95% to 97% were seen once; the top ten hold roughly 1.2%. This sample is drawn from a study of shared clonotypes between healthy human individuals. Whole-study findings and limits: In general, naive subsets displayed greater estimated richness than memory subsets did.

Germline CDR1 SGHRS, CDR2 YFSETQ. This CDR3 has 14 residues. The V and J ends lost 5 bases and 4 bases, in that order; junction bases with no gene match: 3. The chain recombines TRBV5-1 with TRBJ2-1; 10 bases map to TRBD2. The TCR originated in a man younger than 40 in good health. The sequenced sample was naive CD4+ T cells sorted from blood. Subset noted: CD45RA+ positively selected. The chain's CDR3 is CASRAAGGYNEQFF. CDR3 DNA sequence: TGCGCCAGCAGGGCAGCGGGAGGGTACAATGAGCAGTTCTTC.